Below, 32 T cell receptor beta chains from the same sample are listed, as sequenced in a study of Tregs in tolerant kidney transplant recipients (dated by TCRdb to the late 2010s). In the paper's terms, the time point label means: blood sample drawn before combined kidney and bone marrow transplant. Library preparation was by the immunoSEQ multiplex PCR assay. TCRdb carries this immuneACCESS record with in-frame sequences only. Its versions omit some clonotypes, under half of them owing to an unresolved V gene in the studies checked, with the rest unexplained. The table of this sample itemizes fewer than 35,000 clones. The top ten hold approximately 8.1% of the sample. Here the sequenced sample was CD8+ T cells from blood, taken before the transplant. Receptor source: a human donor who received a combined kidney and bone marrow transplant.

As concerns this clone: The read ends 3 residues shy of where the CDR3 ends; the end is completed using the germline J gene. The same CDR3 arises from other DNA sequences in this sample as well. The chain is built from TRBV7-8 and TRBJ2-1; 7 bases align to TRBD1. From germline, CDR1 is SGHVS and CDR2 FQNEAQ. J lost 0 bases, V lost 6 bases, and 5 bases had no gene match. The CDR3 has 15 residues. The CDR3 bases that were read are TGTGCCAGCAGATCCGGGACAGCCTCCTACAATGAG. Protein sequence: CASRSGTASYNE. In full, the CDR3 is CASRSGTASYNEQFF. Looking up the rest from reference TRBV7-8 and TRBJ2-1 gives the full variable domain: GAGVSQSPRYKVAKRGQDVALRCDPISGHVSLFWYQQALGQGPEFLTYFQNEAQLDKSGLPSDRFFAERPEGSVSTLKIQRTQQEDSAVYLCASRSGTASYNEQFFGPGTRLTVL.

As to this clone: The missing CDR3 end, 3 residues past where the read stops, is filled in from the germline J gene. This chain connects TRBV13 to TRBJ1-1, with 7 bases that match TRBD1. This CDR3 has 14 residues. Germline CDR1 and CDR2: PRHDT and FYEKMQ (reference sequence). V lost 5 bases, J lost 1 base, and 4 bases stayed unmatched. The CDR3 loop is CASSTGQKNTEAFF. The sequenced CDR3 bases are TGTGCCAGCAGCACGGGACAGAAGAACACTGAA.

Details on this clone: Read coverage stops 3 residues before the CDR3 terminus; the germline J gene supplies the remainder. The V gene is TRBV29-1, the J gene TRBJ2-3; D is perhaps TRBD1 (7 bases). The CDR3 is 15 amino acids. V shed 0 bases and J shed 2 bases, with 12 bases lying between them. Germline V gene sequence: CDR1 SQVTM, CDR2 ANQGSEA. The sequenced CDR3 bases are TGCAGCGTTGAAGACAGGGGGGTTGTCACAGATACG. Its protein is CSVEDRGVVTDT. The full CDR3 protein is CSVEDRGVVTDTQYF.

Remarks on this clone: From the germline J gene comes the end of the CDR3, since the read stops 3 residues before it. V usage is TRBV10-1 and J usage is TRBJ2-7, with a possible D match to TRBD1 (6 bases). V dropped 3 bases and J dropped 3 bases, with 15 bases sitting between them. Germline CDR1 reads WNHNN; CDR2 reads SYGVQD (reference sequence). CDR3 size: 15 residues. The covered CDR3 bases are TGCGCCAGCAGTGAATATCAGGGGCCATACTACGAG. Protein sequence: CASSEYQGPYYE. The whole CDR3 is CASSEYQGPYYEQYF.

As to this clone: The read comes to an end 3 residues before the CDR3 does, leaving the germline J gene to fill in the end. The rearrangement joins TRBV7-2 to TRBJ2-7; 11 bases align to TRBD2. CDR1 is SGHTA, CDR2 FQGNSA, per germline. V was clipped by 4 bases and J by 0 bases; unmatched bases: 2. This CDR3 has 15 residues. CDR3 bases read: TGTGCCAGCAGCTCTAGCGGGGGGTACTCCTACGAG. This encodes CASSSSGGYSYE. The whole CDR3 sequence reads CASSSSGGYSYEQYF.

CDR3 sequence: CASKEELMNTEAFF. The covered CDR3 bases are TGTGCCAGCAAAGAAGAACTAATGAACACTGAA. The V gene is TRBV11-2, the J gene TRBJ1-1, with D hard to call. The read terminates 3 residues before the CDR3 end, so the remaining end is supplied by the germline J gene. The V gene's germline CDR1 is SGHAT and CDR2 FQNNGV. The CDR3 length is 14 residues. Trimming removed 7 bases from V and 0 bases from J, with 12 bases in between.

Remarks on this clone: The CDR3 end falls 3 residues outside the read, so it is completed with the germline J gene. V is TRBV19 and J is TRBJ1-2; D ambiguous. Trimming removed 7 bases from V and 4 bases from J, with 13 bases in between. CDR3 length equals 13 residues. CDR1 is LNHDA, CDR2 SQIVND, per germline (reference sequence). The CDR3 sequence is CASTPAVGYGYTF. CDR3 bases read: TGTGCCAGTACCCCGGCGGTGGGCTATGGC.

A word on this clone: The CDR3 goes on 3 residues after the read ends, and that part is filled in from the germline J gene. The chain couples TRBV6-1 to TRBJ1-2, with D tentatively TRBD1 (5 bases). V shed 2 bases and J shed 4 bases, with 14 bases lying between them. The CDR3 is 15 residues long. Germline V lookup: CDR1 MNHNS, CDR2 SASEGT. The CDR3 DNA, read in part, is TGTGCCAGCAGTGAATTTGGTGGGCAGGGCTATGGC. Amino acid sequence: CASSEFGGQGYG. The CDR3, in full, reads CASSEFGGQGYGYTF.

In regard to this clone: With the read ending 3 residues before the CDR3 end, the germline J gene is used to fill in that end. The rearrangement uses TRBV2 and TRBJ1-1; D is undetermined. The germline V and J ends were trimmed by 6 bases and 2 bases, with 7 bases remaining between them. The CDR3 contains 12 residues. Germline CDR1 is SNHLY and CDR2 is FYNNEI. CDR3 bases read: TGTGCCAGCAGACAGACCAACACTGAA. Residues: CASRQTNTE. The complete CDR3 sequence is CASRQTNTEAFF.

Comment on this clone: The read falls 3 residues short of the CDR3 end, and the missing part is taken from the germline J gene. The V call is TRBV2, the J call TRBJ2-7; TRBD2 matches at 10 bases. This CDR3 comprises 14 residues. Losses at the gene ends were 3 bases for V and 4 bases for J; bases not matched to a gene: 3. Germline-derived CDR1 and CDR2 are SNHLY and FYNNEI. This CDR3 reads CASSDPGLAYEQYF. CDR3 bases read: TGTGCCAGCAGTGATCCGGGACTAGCGTACGAG.

As for this clone: The sequenced fragment ends 3 residues before the CDR3 boundary, so the rest is inferred from the germline J gene. The V and J genes are TRBV5-1 and TRBJ1-5; a weak D match, TRBD1 (5 bases). Trimming shortened V by 3 bases and J by 2 bases, and 15 bases separated the two germline ends. Germline CDR1 reads SGHRS; CDR2 reads YFSETQ. The length of the CDR3 is 16 residues. The part of the CDR3 DNA that was read is TGCGCCAGCAGCTCAGGGCTGCTAGAGGGCAATCAGCCC. It yields the protein CASSSGLLEGNQP. The full CDR3 is CASSSGLLEGNQPQHF.

Comments on this clone: The read ends 3 residues early relative to the CDR3; the germline J gene fills the gap. The chain carries TRBV7-7 and TRBJ2-3; D is unresolved. The V end was cut by 3 bases, the J end by 0 bases, with 10 bases between. Germline assignment: CDR1 SSHAT and CDR2 FNYEAQ (reference sequence). The CDR3 has 15 residues. This chain's CDR3 is CASSLGPTSTDTQYF. CDR3 bases read: TGTGCCAGCAGCTTGGGCCCTACTAGCACAGATACG.

On this clone: With the read ending 3 residues before the CDR3 end, the germline J gene is used to fill in that end. The rearrangement uses TRBV18 and TRBJ2-1; TRBD2 matches 7 bases. The CDR3 extends over 15 amino acids. The V gene end was trimmed by 2 bases and the J gene end by 4 bases; junction bases not matched to a gene: 5. Germline assignment: CDR1 KGHSH and CDR2 LQKENI. The sequenced CDR3 bases are TGTGCCAGCTCACCAATCAGCGGGGAGTACAATGAG. This gives the protein CASSPISGEYNE. The CDR3 as a whole reads CASSPISGEYNEQFF.

On this clone: From the germline J gene comes the end of the CDR3, since the read stops 3 residues before it. The chain is built from TRBV20-1 and TRBJ2-2; D gene unclear. The V end was cut by 0 bases, the J end by 2 bases, with 7 bases between. This CDR3 comprises 14 residues. Germline V lookup: CDR1 DFQATT, CDR2 SNEGSKA (reference sequence). CDR3 in amino acids: CSARDSSNTGELFF. Partial CDR3 DNA: TGCAGTGCTAGAGACAGTTCAAACACCGGGGAG.

Note on this clone: The sequence runs out 3 residues before the end of the CDR3; the remainder is reconstructed from the germline J gene. The rearrangement links TRBV30 to TRBJ1-1, with 7 nucleotides matching TRBD1. The CDR3 length is 13 residues. V trimming: 4 bases; J trimming: 3 bases; junction bases outside the gene matches: 5. Germline V CDR1 and CDR2: GTSNPN, SVGIG (reference sequence). The CDR3 sequence is CAWTQQGYTEAFF. The sequenced part of the CDR3 DNA is TGTGCCTGGACACAACAGGGGTACACTGAA.

As for this clone: The read ends 3 residues early relative to the CDR3; the germline J gene fills the gap. The V and J genes are TRBV13 and TRBJ2-1; 14 nucleotides align to TRBD2. Per the germline V gene, CDR1 is PRHDT and CDR2 is FYEKMQ (reference sequence). The V gene end was trimmed by 5 bases and the J gene end by 7 bases; junction bases not matched to a gene: 10. The CDR3 contains 17 residues. CDR3 bases read: TGTGCCAGCAGCCCACCATCCGGGACTAGCGGGAGTAATGAG. This encodes CASSPPSGTSGSNE. The whole CDR3 region reads CASSPPSGTSGSNEQFF.

Turning to this clone: The read gets to within 3 residues of the CDR3 end, and the germline J gene fills in the rest. In the same sample, other DNA sequences code for this CDR3. The chain recombines TRBV7-8 with TRBJ1-1; TRBD1 is a possible D gene (5 bases). Between the trimmed V and J ends, which lost 3 bases and 4 bases, there was a span of 9 bases. CDR1 SGHVS and CDR2 FQNEAQ come from the germline V gene. The CDR3 loop spans 13 amino acids. CDR3 DNA (partial): TGTGCCAGCAGCTTGGGGGGTGGCACTGAA. Encoded protein: CASSLGGGTE. The whole CDR3 protein is CASSLGGGTEAFF.

Concerning this clone: The sequenced fragment ends 3 residues before the CDR3 boundary, so the rest is inferred from the germline J gene. The chain employs TRBV11-2 and TRBJ2-2, with D perhaps matching TRBD1 (5 bases). V dropped 5 bases and J dropped 4 bases, with 8 bases sitting between them. Germline V CDR1 and CDR2: SGHAT, FQNNGV. There are 13 residues in the CDR3. The CDR3 protein is CASSTTGTGELFF. CDR3 DNA, as far as it was read: TGTGCCAGCAGCACTACAGGCACCGGGGAG.

Note on this clone: Sequencing ends 3 residues short of the CDR3 end; the germline J gene provides the rest. The V call is TRBV19, the J call TRBJ2-7; 7 nucleotides agree with TRBD2. CDR3 length: 12 residues. Germline V gene sequence: CDR1 LNHDA, CDR2 SQIVND (reference sequence). The V and J ends lost 5 bases and 6 bases, in that order; junction bases with no gene match: 4. CDR3 region: CASSWPSGEQYF. The CDR3 bases that were read are TGTGCCAGTAGTTGGCCTAGCGGCGAG.

With regard to this clone: From the germline J gene comes the end of the CDR3, since the read stops 3 residues before it. J is TRBJ2-1 and V is TRBV6-2 or TRBV6-3, with D possibly being TRBD2 (5 bases). Looked up from germline, CDR1 is MNHEY and CDR2 is SVGEGT. The CDR3 has 15 residues. The ends were cut back, 4 bases at V and 1 base at J, with 11 bases in the middle. The CDR3 DNA, read in part, is TGTGCCAGCAGTTTGTATGAGCGGTCCTACAATGAG. Residues: CASSLYERSYNE. The whole CDR3 is CASSLYERSYNEQFF.

Points on this clone: The read stops 3 residues short of the end of the CDR3; the missing end is completed from the germline J gene. The chain carries TRBV6-4 and TRBJ2-1; 9 positions match TRBD2. This CDR3 has 16 amino acids. Losses at the gene ends were 0 bases for V and 7 bases for J; bases not matched to a gene: 7. From germline, CDR1 is MRHNA and CDR2 SNTAGT. The CDR3 sequence is CASSDSAGGPTNEQFF. Partial CDR3 DNA: TGTGCCAGCAGTGACTCGGCGGGAGGGCCAACGAATGAG.

With respect to this clone: The sequence runs out 3 residues before the end of the CDR3; the remainder is reconstructed from the germline J gene. The chain combines TRBV13 with TRBJ2-3; the match to TRBD2 covers 8 bases. The CDR3 spans 15 residues. Germline CDR1 is PRHDT and CDR2 is FYEKMQ (reference sequence). With V trimmed by 1 base and J by 5 bases, 5 bases remained unmatched. The CDR3 sequence is CASSLVLAGEDTQYF. The covered CDR3 bases are TGTGCCAGCAGCTTAGTGCTAGCGGGTGAAGATACG.

A note on this clone: The read finishes 3 residues shy of the CDR3 end, and the germline J gene is used to complete it. The chain employs TRBV5-1 and TRBJ2-7; TRBD1 matches at 9 bases. Looked up from germline, CDR1 is SGHRS and CDR2 is YFSETQ. The CDR3 runs 13 residues. V gave up 5 bases and J gave up 2 bases; unmatched junction bases: 2. CDR3: CASSWDRAYEQYF. Incomplete CDR3 DNA: TGCGCCAGCAGTTGGGACAGGGCCTACGAG.

Points on this clone: The CDR3 end is not reached by the read, which stops 3 residues before it; the germline J gene fills it in. J is TRBJ2-7 and V is TRBV28, with a possible D match to TRBD1 (5 bases). Between the trimmed V and J ends, which lost 4 bases and 5 bases, there was a span of 15 bases. The germline V gene has CDR1 MDHEN and CDR2 SYDVKM. CDR3 length equals 14 residues. The sequenced CDR3 bases are TGTGCCAGCAGTTACAAGGGGTCGATCCACGAG. Protein: CASSYKGSIHE. The full CDR3 protein is CASSYKGSIHEQYF.

A remark on this clone: From the germline J gene comes the end of the CDR3, since the read stops 3 residues before it. The rearrangement joins TRBV7-9 to TRBJ2-7; tentative D call: TRBD1 (5 bases). This CDR3 is 15 amino acids long. The V and J ends lost 8 bases and 3 bases respectively, with 20 bases between them. The germline V gene has CDR1 SEHNR and CDR2 FQNEAQ (reference sequence). CDR3 loop: CASVLPDRDHYEQYF. Incomplete CDR3 DNA: TGTGCCAGCGTATTACCAGACAGAGATCACTACGAG.

Notes on this clone: The read comes to an end 3 residues before the CDR3 does, leaving the germline J gene to fill in the end. The rearrangement uses TRBV19 and TRBJ1-5; maybe TRBD1 (6 bases). The CDR3 is made up of 15 amino acids. V gave up 0 bases and J gave up 7 bases, with 13 bases separating them. CDR1 and CDR2 from the germline V gene are LNHDA and SQIVND (reference sequence). CDR3 loop: CASSIDRGGVQPQHF. The CDR3 bases that were read are TGTGCCAGTAGTATAGATCGAGGGGGGGTGCAGCCC.

The DNA read from the CDR3 is TGTGCCAGCAGCTTAAGCGGTCAGAGCAATCAGCCC. Its translation: CASSLSGQSNQP. The full CDR3 protein reads CASSLSGQSNQPQHF. The chain is built from TRBV7-9 and TRBJ1-5; no clear D gene. Read coverage stops 3 residues before the CDR3 terminus; the germline J gene supplies the remainder. The CDR3 is 15 amino acids. The V end lost 2 bases, the J end lost 1 base, and 9 bases lay between the germline ends. Germline V lookup: CDR1 SEHNR, CDR2 FQNEAQ (reference sequence).

A word on this clone: The read comes to an end 3 residues before the CDR3 does, leaving the germline J gene to fill in the end. This sequence joins TRBV7-6 and TRBJ2-1; no firm D call. Trimming removed 5 bases from V and 8 bases from J, with 7 bases in between. In germline, CDR1 is SGHVS, CDR2 FNYEAQ. The CDR3 loop spans 11 amino acids. CDR3 protein: CASSPGDEQFF. The DNA read from the CDR3 is TGTGCCAGCAGCCCCGGTGATGAG.

Regarding this clone: From the germline J gene comes the end of the CDR3, since the read stops 3 residues before it. This sequence joins TRBV7-9 and TRBJ2-1, with 8 bases aligning to TRBD2. Germline CDR1 SEHNR, CDR2 FQNEAQ (reference sequence). The CDR3 contains 12 residues. The CDR3 DNA, read in part, is TGTGTCATAGCGGGATGGGGAAATGAG. This encodes CVIAGWGNE. The CDR3 as a whole reads CVIAGWGNEQFF. The complete variable domain, with remaining parts taken from reference TRBV7-9 and TRBJ2-1, reads DTGVSQNPRHKITKRGQNVTFRCDPISEHNRLYWYRQTLGQGPEFLTYFQNEAQLEKSRLLSDRFSAERPKGSFSTLEIQRTEQGDSAMYLCVIAGWGNEQFFGPGTRLTVL.

As concerns this clone: The read falls 3 residues short of the CDR3 end, and the missing part is taken from the germline J gene. This chain links TRBV19 with TRBJ2-7; 8 nucleotides match TRBD2. V lost 5 bases to trimming and J lost 3 bases; unmatched junction nucleotides: 6. Germline loops: CDR1 LNHDA, CDR2 SQIVND (reference sequence). The CDR3 loop spans 14 amino acids. Partial CDR3 DNA: TGTGCCAGTAGTGCCAGCGGGAGTGGCTACGAG. This gives the protein CASSASGSGYE. The CDR3 in full is CASSASGSGYEQYF.

A remark on this clone: The read ends 3 residues shy of where the CDR3 ends; the end is completed using the germline J gene. The chain links TRBV6-9 to TRBJ2-3, with TRBD2 identical over 11 bases. This CDR3 contains 21 residues. Germline CDR1 MNHGY, CDR2 SVAAGI. Unmatched junction bases numbered 16, after V lost 2 bases and J lost 0 bases. CDR3 sequence: CASSYAAGPGLAEVSTDTQYF. The CDR3 bases that were read are TGTGCCAGCAGTTATGCAGCAGGACCGGGACTAGCGGAAGTAAGCACAGATACG.

The CDR3 loop is CASSPYTGYEQYF. Incomplete CDR3 DNA: TGTGCCAGCAGCCCATACACAGGGTACGAG. The V gene is TRBV7-2, the J gene TRBJ2-7; tentative D call: TRBD1 (6 bases). Read data end 3 residues before the CDR3 end; the end is taken from the germline J gene. V was shortened by 5 bases and J by 4 bases, with 12 bases between the two germline ends. Germline V CDR1 and CDR2: SGHTA, FQGNSA. The CDR3 is made up of 13 amino acids. Based on the CDR3 plus reference TRBV7-2 and TRBJ2-7, the full variable domain is GAGVSQSPSNKVTEKGKDVELRCDPISGHTALYWYRQSLGQGLEFLIYFQGNSAPDKSGLPSDRFSAERTGGSVSTLTIQRTQQEDSAVYLCASSPYTGYEQYFGPGTRLTVT.